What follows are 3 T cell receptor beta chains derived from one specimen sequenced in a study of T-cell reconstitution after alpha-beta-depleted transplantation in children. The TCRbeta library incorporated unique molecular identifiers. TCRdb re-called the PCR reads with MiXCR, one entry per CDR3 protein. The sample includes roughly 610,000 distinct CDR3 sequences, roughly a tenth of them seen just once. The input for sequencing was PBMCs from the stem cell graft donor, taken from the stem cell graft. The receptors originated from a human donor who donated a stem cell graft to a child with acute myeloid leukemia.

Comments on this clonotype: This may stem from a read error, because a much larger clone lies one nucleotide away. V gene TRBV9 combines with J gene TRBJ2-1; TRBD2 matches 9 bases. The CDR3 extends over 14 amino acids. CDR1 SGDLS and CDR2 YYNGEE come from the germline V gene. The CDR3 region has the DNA TGTGCCGGCAGCGTAGCAGCGGGAGGCAATGAGCAGTTCTTC. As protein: CAGSVAAGGNEQFF. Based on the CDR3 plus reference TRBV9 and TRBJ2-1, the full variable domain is DSGVTQTPKHLITATGQRVTLRCSPRSGDLSVYWYQQSLDQGLQFLIQYYNGEERAKGNILERFSAQQFPDLHSELNLSSLELGDSALYFCAGSVAAGGNEQFFGPGTRLTVL.

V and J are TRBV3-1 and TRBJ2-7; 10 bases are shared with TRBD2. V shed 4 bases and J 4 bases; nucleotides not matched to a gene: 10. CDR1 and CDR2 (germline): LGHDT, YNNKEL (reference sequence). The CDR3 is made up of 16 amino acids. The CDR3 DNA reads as TGTGCCAGCAGCCGTGAGACGGGACTAGCGCTTTACGAGCAGTACTTC. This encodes CASSRETGLALYEQYF.

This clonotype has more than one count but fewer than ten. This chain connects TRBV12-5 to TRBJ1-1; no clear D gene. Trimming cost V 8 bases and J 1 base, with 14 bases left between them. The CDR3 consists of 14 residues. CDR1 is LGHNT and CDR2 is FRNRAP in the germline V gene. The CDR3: CASRSGIPNTEAFF. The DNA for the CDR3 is TGTGCTAGTCGGTCAGGCATACCGAACACTGAAGCTTTCTTT.